Below are 14 T cell receptor beta chains sequenced from a single sample in a study of blood T cell repertoires in COVID-19. Data came from immunoSEQ multiplex PCR; TCRdb stores just in-frame clones and leaves some out. The sample has some 290,000 clones; about four fifths are singletons. Sequenced: peripheral blood. The receptors originated from a woman aged 55-75 years with active or convalescent COVID-19.

The rearrangement uses TRBV5-6 and TRBJ1-4; TRBD1 matches 8 bases. The CDR3 extends over 17 amino acids. The junction had 15 bases not matched to a gene; V was cut back by 3 bases and J by 8 bases. From germline, CDR1 is SGHDT and CDR2 YYEEEE. This CDR3 is CASSWGPSGTGGEKLFF. CDR3 nucleotides: TGTGCCAGCAGCTGGGGGCCGTCGGGGACAGGTGGCGAAAAACTGTTTTTT.

V usage is TRBV10-1 and J usage is TRBJ2-5; 7 bases fit TRBD1. Trimming cost V 4 bases and J 2 bases; bases outside gene matches: 4. The CDR3 covers 14 residues. CDR1 is WNHNN, CDR2 SYGVQD, per germline (reference sequence). CDR3 in amino acids: CASSGSRGQETQYF. CDR3 nucleotides: TGCGCCAGCAGTGGGTCCAGGGGGCAAGAGACCCAGTACTTC.

The chain links TRBV6-5 to TRBJ2-3; TRBD2 agrees at 10 bases. V lost 6 bases and J lost 6; bases outside the gene matches: 6. The CDR3 is 14 residues long. Germline V gene data show CDR1 as MNHEY and CDR2 as SVGAGI. CDR3 coding DNA: TGTGCCAGCAGAAGCGGGGGGGCTCCTGATACGCAGTATTTT. Amino acids: CASRSGGAPDTQYF.

The gene calls are TRBV30 and TRBJ2-1; a weak D match, TRBD2 (6 bases). There are 14 residues in the CDR3. Per germline, CDR1 GTSNPN and CDR2 SVGIG (reference sequence). V lost 0 bases and J 3 bases, leaving 9 bases between the germline ends. CDR3 nucleotide sequence: TGTGCCTGGAGTGTGGGACTGGACTACAATGAGCAGTTCTTC. This encodes CAWSVGLDYNEQFF.

This clone occurred once. V usage is TRBV4-1 and J usage is TRBJ2-3, with TRBD2 matching 14 bases. The junction had 11 bases not matched to a gene; V was cut back by 4 bases and J by 5 bases. This CDR3 is 18 amino acids long. Germline V gene sequence: CDR1 MGHRA, CDR2 YSYEKL. CDR3: CASSRLKSGTSGGDTQYF. In DNA, the CDR3 is TGCGCCAGCAGCCGCCTTAAATCCGGGACTAGCGGGGGAGATACGCAGTATTTT.

The table lists this clone with a few counts. This chain uses TRBV24-1 with TRBJ2-2; no clear D gene. Trimming stripped 5 bases from V and 5 bases from J, with 8 bases between. The CDR3 runs 13 residues. Per germline, CDR1 KGHDR and CDR2 SFDVKD. The CDR3 region is CATSVPGTGELFF. In DNA, the CDR3 is TGTGCCACCAGTGTCCCAGGTACCGGGGAGCTGTTTTTT.

The rearrangement links TRBV7-9 to TRBJ1-2, with D perhaps TRBD1 (6 bases). The CDR3 runs to 13 residues. With 4 bases removed from V and 8 bases from J, the gap between germline ends came to 14 bases. Germline V gene lookup returns CDR1 SEHNR and CDR2 FQNEAQ (reference sequence). The CDR3 here is CASSSPGTSGYTF. The DNA of the CDR3 is TGTGCCAGCAGCTCCCCAGGGACATCCGGCTACACCTTC.

This clone was observed a few times. The chain recombines TRBV29-1 with TRBJ2-2; TRBD1 matches 7 bases. V lost 0 bases to trimming and J lost 7 bases; unmatched junction nucleotides: 11. The germline gives CDR1 SQVTM, CDR2 ANQGSEA. The CDR3 is made up of 16 amino acids. The CDR3 reads CSVEEGGQNVGGELFF. Written as DNA, the CDR3 is TGCAGCGTTGAAGAAGGGGGACAGAATGTTGGCGGGGAGCTGTTTTTT.

V gene TRBV5-1 combines with J gene TRBJ2-5; D is perhaps TRBD2 (6 bases). Trimming left V 0 bases short and J 2 bases short, with 17 bases between. The CDR3 has 17 residues. The V gene's germline CDR1 is SGHRS and CDR2 YFSETQ. CDR3 sequence (DNA): TGCGCCAGCAGCTTGGCCGGGGGTCAGGAACGTCAAGAGACCCAGTACTTC. Its protein is CASSLAGGQERQETQYF. The variable domain in full, with the rest retrieved from reference TRBV5-1 and TRBJ2-5, is KAGVTQTPRYLIKTRGQQVTLSCSPISGHRSVSWYQQTPGQGLQFLFEYFSETQRNKGNFPGRFSGRQFSNSRSEMNVSTLELGDSALYLCASSLAGGQERQETQYFGPGTRLLVL.

The chain joins TRBV7-8 to TRBJ1-5; D remains ambiguous. Trimming shortened V by 0 bases and J by 9 bases, and 6 bases separated the two germline ends. The V gene's germline CDR1 is SGHVS and CDR2 FQNEAQ. The CDR3 has 12 amino acids. The CDR3, as DNA: TGTGCCAGCAGCTTAGCTGTCCGGCCCCAGCATTTT. Protein sequence: CASSLAVRPQHF.

The chain links TRBV7-3 to TRBJ2-7, with D hard to call. Trimming took off 2 bases at V and 4 bases at J, with 9 bases between the two ends. The germline gives CDR1 SGHTA, CDR2 FQGTGA. The CDR3 has 13 amino acids. This chain's CDR3 is CASSLGSGYEQYF. Written as DNA, the CDR3 is TGTGCCAGCAGCTTAGGATCCGGGTACGAGCAGTACTTC.

This chain joins TRBV11-3 and TRBJ2-2; 10 bases match TRBD1. The trim removed 5 bases at V and 2 bases at J, leaving 8 bases unmatched. The CDR3 is 17 residues long. Looked up from germline, CDR1 is SGHNT and CDR2 is YENEEA. DNA for the CDR3: TGTGCCAGCAGCAAAGCGTGGGACAGGGGTAACACCGGGGAGCTGTTTTTT. It encodes CASSKAWDRGNTGELFF.

This clone has more than one count but fewer than ten. The CDR3 spells CASSPSGGGGEPQHF. As DNA, the CDR3 is TGTGCCAGCTCACCATCGGGGGGAGGCGGTGAACCCCAGCATTTT. This chain uses TRBV18 with TRBJ1-5; D possibly corresponds to TRBD1 (5 bases). The CDR3 is 15 amino acids. The germline CDR1 and CDR2 sequences are KGHSH and LQKENI. V shed 2 bases and J shed 10 bases, with 18 bases lying between them.

The J gene is TRBJ1-4, the V gene TRBV14; TRBD1 matches at 7 bases. CDR1 is SGHDN and CDR2 is FVKESK in the germline V gene. The CDR3 contains 15 residues. V dropped 4 bases and J dropped 6; count of bases not matched to a gene: 8. The DNA for the CDR3 is TGTGCCAGCAGCCGACCGACAGGGACTTATGAAAAACTGTTTTTT. Its translation: CASSRPTGTYEKLFF.